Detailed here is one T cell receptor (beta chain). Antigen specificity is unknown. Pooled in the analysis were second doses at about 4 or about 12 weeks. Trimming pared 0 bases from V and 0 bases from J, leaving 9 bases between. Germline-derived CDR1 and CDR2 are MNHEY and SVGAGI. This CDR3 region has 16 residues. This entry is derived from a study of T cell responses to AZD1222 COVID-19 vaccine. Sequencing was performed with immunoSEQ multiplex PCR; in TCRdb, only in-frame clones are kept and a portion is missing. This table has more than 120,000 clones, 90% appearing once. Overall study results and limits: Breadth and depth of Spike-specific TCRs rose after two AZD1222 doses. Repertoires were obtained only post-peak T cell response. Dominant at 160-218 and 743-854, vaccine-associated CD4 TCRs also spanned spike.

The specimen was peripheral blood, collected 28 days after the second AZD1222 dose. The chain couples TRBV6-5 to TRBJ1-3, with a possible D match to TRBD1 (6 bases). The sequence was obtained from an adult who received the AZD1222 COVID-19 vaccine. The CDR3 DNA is TGTGCCAGCAGTTACTCGGCCAGGGGCTCTGGAAACACCATATATTTT. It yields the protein CASSYSARGSGNTIYF.